A single sample gave rise to the 9 T cell receptor beta chains below, sequenced in a study of T cell changes during pregnancy in multiple sclerosis. Repertoires were generated with immunoSEQ multiplex PCR, while TCRdb's copy carries only in-frame clones and drops some. Of about 40,000 clones in the sample, more than 85% were seen once. The sample here was CD8+ T cells from peripheral blood mononuclear cells, taken in the first trimester of pregnancy. The receptors shown here come from a female donor with multiple sclerosis, enrolled in a pregnancy study.

The chain links TRBV9 to TRBJ2-1; TRBD2 might be the D (6 bases). V lost 0 bases to trimming and J lost 4 bases, with 11 bases between them. The germline V gene encodes CDR1 SGDLS and CDR2 YYNGEE. CDR3 size: 15 residues. CDR3 region: CASSVGGGEYNEQFF. The DNA for the CDR3 is TGTGCCAGCAGCGTAGGGGGCGGGGAATACAATGAGCAGTTCTTC. The full variable domain, completed using reference TRBV9 and TRBJ2-1, is DSGVTQTPKHLITATGQRVTLRCSPRSGDLSVYWYQQSLDQGLQFLIQYYNGEERAKGNILERFSAQQFPDLHSELNLSSLELGDSALYFCASSVGGGEYNEQFFGPGTRLTVL.

This rearrangement joins TRBV2 to TRBJ1-4; a weak D match, TRBD1 (5 bases). This CDR3 is built from 14 residues. V lost 7 bases, J lost 4 bases, and 13 bases lay in between. Per the germline V gene, CDR1 is SNHLY and CDR2 is FYNNEI. The CDR3 coding sequence is TGTGCCAGCACTCTCCAGGGAGGTAATGAAAAACTGTTTTTT. Translated: CASTLQGGNEKLFF. The whole variable domain, remainder taken from reference TRBV2 and TRBJ1-4, is EPEVTQTPSHQVTQMGQEVILRCVPISNHLYFYWYRQILGQKVEFLVSFYNNEISEKSEIFDDQFSVERPDGSNFTLKIRSTKLEDSAMYFCASTLQGGNEKLFFGSGTQLSVL.

V usage is TRBV2 and J usage is TRBJ2-7; D gene ambiguous. The CDR3 spans 13 residues. CDR1 and CDR2 from the germline V gene are SNHLY and FYNNEI. V dropped 5 bases and J dropped 3 bases, with 11 bases sitting between them. The CDR3, as DNA: TGTGCCAGCAGTAACGTGGCCCGCTACGAGCAGTACTTC. Translated, it gives CASSNVARYEQYF.

V and J are TRBV9 and TRBJ2-1; D may be TRBD1 (6 bases). The V gene lost 0 bases and the J gene lost 5 bases, with 21 bases spanning the gap. The CDR3 is made up of 18 amino acids. Germline CDR1 reads SGDLS; CDR2 reads YYNGEE. The CDR3 here is CASSVAPTGWEFDNEQFF. CDR3 bases: TGTGCCAGCAGCGTAGCCCCGACAGGTTGGGAATTCGACAATGAGCAGTTCTTC.

J is TRBJ2-3 and V is TRBV5-4; possibly TRBD2 for D (5 bases). V lost 3 bases and J lost 0, with 14 bases in between. Germline CDR1 SGHNT, CDR2 YYREEE (reference sequence). CDR3 length: 16 amino acids. The CDR3 loop is CASSSRGETSTDTQYF. The CDR3 nucleotides are TGTGCCAGCAGCTCCCGGGGAGAGACTAGCACAGATACGCAGTATTTT.

The chain links TRBV6-5 to TRBJ2-7, with D maybe TRBD1 (6 bases). Trimming cost V 2 bases and J 3 bases, with 8 bases left between them. Germline V lookup: CDR1 MNHEY, CDR2 SVGAGI. The CDR3 has 13 amino acids. CDR3 region: CASSYGQIYEQYF. In nucleotides, the CDR3 is TGTGCCAGCAGTTACGGACAGATCTACGAGCAGTACTTC.

The J gene is TRBJ1-4, the V gene TRBV12-1; the table's D call TRBD1 went unverified against the DNA. TRBV12-1 is termed a pseudogene. CDR3 size: 13 residues. CDR3 sequence: CASSFTGGEKLFF. The CDR3 coding sequence is TGTGCCAGCAGCTTCACAGGGGGTGAAAAACTGTTTTTT.

The chain links TRBV9 to TRBJ1-2; D is perhaps TRBD1 (5 bases). This CDR3 has 15 amino acids. The germline CDR1 and CDR2 sequences are SGDLS and YYNGEE. Trimming cost V 4 bases and J 0 bases, with 13 bases left between them. The CDR3: CASSTTPGSNYGYTF. The CDR3 bases are TGTGCCAGCAGCACAACCCCAGGGTCTAACTATGGCTACACCTTC.

The V and J genes are TRBV6-1 and TRBJ1-6; D unclear. This CDR3 is 16 amino acids long. V was cut by 1 base and J by 5 bases, with 12 bases left in between. Germline CDR1 is MNHNS and CDR2 is SASEGT. CDR3 sequence reads: CASSEGPYHDNSPLHF. CDR3 DNA: TGTGCCAGCAGTGAAGGGCCTTATCATGATAATTCACCCCTCCACTTT.